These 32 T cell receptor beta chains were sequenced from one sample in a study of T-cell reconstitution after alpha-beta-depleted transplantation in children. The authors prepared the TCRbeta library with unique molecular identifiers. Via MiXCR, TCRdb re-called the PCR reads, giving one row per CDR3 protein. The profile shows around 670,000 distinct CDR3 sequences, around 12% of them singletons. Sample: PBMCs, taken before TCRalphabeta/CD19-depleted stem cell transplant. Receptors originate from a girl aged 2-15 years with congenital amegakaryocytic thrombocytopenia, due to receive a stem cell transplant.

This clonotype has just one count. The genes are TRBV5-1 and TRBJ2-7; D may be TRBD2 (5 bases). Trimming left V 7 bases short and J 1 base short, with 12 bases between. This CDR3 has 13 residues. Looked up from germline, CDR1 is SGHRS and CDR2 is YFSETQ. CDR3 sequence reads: CASGIGLSYEQYF. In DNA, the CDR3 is TGCGCCAGCGGCATTGGACTTTCCTACGAGCAGTACTTC.

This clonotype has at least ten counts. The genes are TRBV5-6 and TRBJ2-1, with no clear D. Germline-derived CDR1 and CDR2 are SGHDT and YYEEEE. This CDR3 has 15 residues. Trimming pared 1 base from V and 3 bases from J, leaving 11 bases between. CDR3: CASSLREGFYNEQFF. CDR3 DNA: TGTGCCAGCAGCTTGCGAGAAGGCTTCTACAATGAGCAGTTCTTC.

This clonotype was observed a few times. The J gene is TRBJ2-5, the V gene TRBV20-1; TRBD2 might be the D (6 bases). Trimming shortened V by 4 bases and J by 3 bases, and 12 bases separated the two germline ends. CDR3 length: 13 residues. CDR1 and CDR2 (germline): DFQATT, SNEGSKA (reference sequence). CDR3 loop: CSAKSGGEETQYF. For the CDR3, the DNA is TGCAGTGCTAAGAGTGGAGGGGAAGAGACCCAGTACTTC.

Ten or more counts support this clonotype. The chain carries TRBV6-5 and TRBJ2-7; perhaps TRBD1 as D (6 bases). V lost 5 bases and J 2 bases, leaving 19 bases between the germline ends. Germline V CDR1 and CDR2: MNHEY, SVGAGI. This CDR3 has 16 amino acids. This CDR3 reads CASSNPQGHPAYEQYF. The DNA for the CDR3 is TGTGCCAGCAGTAACCCTCAGGGACACCCAGCCTACGAGCAGTACTTC.

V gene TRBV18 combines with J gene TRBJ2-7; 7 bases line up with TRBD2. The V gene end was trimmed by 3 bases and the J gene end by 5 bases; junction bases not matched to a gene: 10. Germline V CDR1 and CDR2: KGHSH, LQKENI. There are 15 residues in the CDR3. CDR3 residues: CASSPTSGMGHEQYF. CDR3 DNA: TGTGCCAGCTCACCTACAAGCGGGATGGGTCACGAGCAGTACTTC.

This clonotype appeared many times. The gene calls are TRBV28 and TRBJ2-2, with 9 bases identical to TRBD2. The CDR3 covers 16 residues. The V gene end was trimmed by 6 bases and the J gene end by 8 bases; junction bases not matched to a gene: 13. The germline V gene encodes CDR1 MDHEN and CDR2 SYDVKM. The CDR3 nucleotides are TGTGCCAGCAGCCGTTCCGGTAGCGGGAGTCCAGGGGAGCTGTTTTTT. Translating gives CASSRSGSGSPGELFF.

The CDR3 here is CASSVGLTDTQYF. CDR3 DNA sequence: TGTGCCAGCAGCGTGGGACTTACAGATACGCAGTATTTT. The chain recombines TRBV11-2 with TRBJ2-3, with D perhaps matching TRBD2 (6 bases). Trimming cost V 5 bases and J 3 bases, with 9 bases left between them. CDR3 length equals 13 residues. Germline loops: CDR1 SGHAT, CDR2 FQNNGV.

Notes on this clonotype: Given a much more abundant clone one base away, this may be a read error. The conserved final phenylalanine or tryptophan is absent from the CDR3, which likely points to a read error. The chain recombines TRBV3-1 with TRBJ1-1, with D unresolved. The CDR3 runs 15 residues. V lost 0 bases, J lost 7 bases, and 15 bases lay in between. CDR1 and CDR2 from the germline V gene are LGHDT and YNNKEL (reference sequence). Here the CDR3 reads CASSQETSGRHEAFL. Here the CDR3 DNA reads TGTGCCAGCAGCCAAGAAACGTCTGGCAGGCATGAAGCTTTCCTT.

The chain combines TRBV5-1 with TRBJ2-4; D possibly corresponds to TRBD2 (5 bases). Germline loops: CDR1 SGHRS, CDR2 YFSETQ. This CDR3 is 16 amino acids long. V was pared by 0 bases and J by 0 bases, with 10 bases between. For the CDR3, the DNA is TGCGCCAGCAGCTTGGGGGTGGGAGTAGCCAAAAACATTCAGTACTTC. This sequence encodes CASSLGVGVAKNIQYF.

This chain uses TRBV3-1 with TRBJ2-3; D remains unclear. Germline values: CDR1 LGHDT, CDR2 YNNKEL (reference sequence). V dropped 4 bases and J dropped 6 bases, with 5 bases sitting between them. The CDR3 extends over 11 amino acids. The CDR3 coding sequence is TGTGCCAGCAGCCGAATGGATACGCAGTATTTT. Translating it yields CASSRMDTQYF.

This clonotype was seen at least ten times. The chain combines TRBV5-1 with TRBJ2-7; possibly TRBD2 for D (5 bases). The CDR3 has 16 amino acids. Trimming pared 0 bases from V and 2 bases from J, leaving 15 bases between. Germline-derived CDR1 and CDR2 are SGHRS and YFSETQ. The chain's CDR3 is CASSLGEGLKTYEQYF. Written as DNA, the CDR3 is TGCGCCAGCAGCTTGGGGGAAGGACTCAAAACCTACGAGCAGTACTTC.

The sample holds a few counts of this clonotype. The chain's CDR3 is CASSPHGVANYEQYF. CDR3 bases: TGTGCCAGCAGTCCTCACGGGGTAGCGAACTACGAGCAGTACTTC. This chain connects TRBV2 to TRBJ2-7; D perhaps matches TRBD2 (5 bases). Trimming cost V 5 bases and J 3 bases, with 17 bases left between them. The CDR3 contains 15 residues. Germline V gene data show CDR1 as SNHLY and CDR2 as FYNNEI.

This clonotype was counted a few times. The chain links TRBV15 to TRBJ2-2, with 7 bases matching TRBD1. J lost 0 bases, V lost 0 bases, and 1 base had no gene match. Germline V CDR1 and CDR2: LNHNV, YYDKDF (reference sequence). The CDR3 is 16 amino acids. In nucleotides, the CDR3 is TGTGCCACCAGCAGAGACCAGGGGGCGAACACCGGGGAGCTGTTTTTT. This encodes CATSRDQGANTGELFF.

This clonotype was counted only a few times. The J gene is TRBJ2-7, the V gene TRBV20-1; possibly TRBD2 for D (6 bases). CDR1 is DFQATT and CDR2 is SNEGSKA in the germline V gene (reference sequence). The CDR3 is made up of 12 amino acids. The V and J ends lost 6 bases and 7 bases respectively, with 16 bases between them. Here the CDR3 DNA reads TGCAGTGCCTGGGACTCCCCTACGGAGCAGTACTTC. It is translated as CSAWDSPTEQYF.

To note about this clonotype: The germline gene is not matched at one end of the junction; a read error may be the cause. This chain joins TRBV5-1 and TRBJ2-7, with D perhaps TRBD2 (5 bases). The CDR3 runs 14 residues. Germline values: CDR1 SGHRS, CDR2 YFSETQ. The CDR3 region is CASSWRPSSYEQSF. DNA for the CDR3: TGCGCCAGCAGCTGGAGGCCTAGCTCCTACGAGCAGTCCTTC. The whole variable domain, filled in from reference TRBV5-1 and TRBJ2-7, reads KAGVTQTPRYLIKTRGQQVTLSCSPISGHRSVSWYQQTPGQGLQFLFEYFSETQRNKGNFPGRFSGRQFSNSRSEMNVSTLELGDSALYLCASSWRPSSYEQSFGPGTRLTVT.

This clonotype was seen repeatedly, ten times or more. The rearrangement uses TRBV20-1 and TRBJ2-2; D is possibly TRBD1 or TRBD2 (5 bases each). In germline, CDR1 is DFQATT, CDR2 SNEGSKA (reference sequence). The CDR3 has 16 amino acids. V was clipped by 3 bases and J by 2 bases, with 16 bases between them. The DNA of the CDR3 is TGCAGTGCTAGCGGGGCCCTTTCGTTTAACACCGGGGAGCTGTTTTTT. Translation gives CSASGALSFNTGELFF.

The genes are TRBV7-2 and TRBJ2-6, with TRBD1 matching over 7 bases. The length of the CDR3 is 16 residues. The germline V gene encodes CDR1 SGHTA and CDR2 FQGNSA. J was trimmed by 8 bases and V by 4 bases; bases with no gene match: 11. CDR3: CASSSQGPVMTNVLTF. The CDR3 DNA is TGTGCCAGCAGCTCACAGGGGCCCGTGATGACCAACGTCCTGACTTTC. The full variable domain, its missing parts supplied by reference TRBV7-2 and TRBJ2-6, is GAGVSQSPSNKVTEKGKDVELRCDPISGHTALYWYRQSLGQGLEFLIYFQGNSAPDKSGLPSDRFSAERTGGSVSTLTIQRTQQEDSAVYLCASSSQGPVMTNVLTFGAGSRLTVL.

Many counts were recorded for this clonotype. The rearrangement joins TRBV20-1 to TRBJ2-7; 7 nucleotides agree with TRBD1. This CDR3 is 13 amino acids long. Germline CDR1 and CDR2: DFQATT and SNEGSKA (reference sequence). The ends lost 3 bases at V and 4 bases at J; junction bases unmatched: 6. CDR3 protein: CSARDDRVYEQYF. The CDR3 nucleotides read TGCAGTGCTAGGGATGACAGGGTGTACGAGCAGTACTTC.

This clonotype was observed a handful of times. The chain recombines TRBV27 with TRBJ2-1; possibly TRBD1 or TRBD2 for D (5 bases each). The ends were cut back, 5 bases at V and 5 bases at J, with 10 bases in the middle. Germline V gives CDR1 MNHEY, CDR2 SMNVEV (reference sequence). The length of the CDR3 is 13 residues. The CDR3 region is CASSPGRHNEQFF. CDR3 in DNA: TGTGCCAGCAGTCCGGGACGCCACAATGAGCAGTTCTTC.

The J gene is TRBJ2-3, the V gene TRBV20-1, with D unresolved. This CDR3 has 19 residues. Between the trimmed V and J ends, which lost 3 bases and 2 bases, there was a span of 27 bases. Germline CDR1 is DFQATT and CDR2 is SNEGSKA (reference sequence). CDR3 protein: CSARRIGPGSKPSTDTQYF. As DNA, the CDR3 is TGCAGTGCTAGGAGAATAGGTCCGGGCTCAAAACCTTCCACAGATACGCAGTATTTT.

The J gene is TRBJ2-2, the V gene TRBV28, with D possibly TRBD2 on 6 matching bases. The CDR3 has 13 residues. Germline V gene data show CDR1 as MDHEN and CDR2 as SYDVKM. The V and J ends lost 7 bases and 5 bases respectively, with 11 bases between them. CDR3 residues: CASKGLITGELFF. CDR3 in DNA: TGTGCCAGCAAAGGACTAATAACCGGGGAGCTGTTTTTT.

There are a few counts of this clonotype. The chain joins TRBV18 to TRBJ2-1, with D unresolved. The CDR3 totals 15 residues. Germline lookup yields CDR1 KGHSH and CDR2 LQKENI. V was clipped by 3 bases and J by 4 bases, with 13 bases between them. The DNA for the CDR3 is TGTGCCAGCTCACCTACCGGAGTGGAATACAATGAGCAGTTCTTC. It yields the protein CASSPTGVEYNEQFF.

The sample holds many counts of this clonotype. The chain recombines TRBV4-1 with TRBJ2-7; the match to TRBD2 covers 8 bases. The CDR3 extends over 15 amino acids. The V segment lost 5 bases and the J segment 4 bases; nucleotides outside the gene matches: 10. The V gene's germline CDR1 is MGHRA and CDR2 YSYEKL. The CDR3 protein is CASSSSGTSDYEQYF. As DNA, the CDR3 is TGCGCCAGCAGCTCTTCCGGGACTAGTGATTACGAGCAGTACTTC.

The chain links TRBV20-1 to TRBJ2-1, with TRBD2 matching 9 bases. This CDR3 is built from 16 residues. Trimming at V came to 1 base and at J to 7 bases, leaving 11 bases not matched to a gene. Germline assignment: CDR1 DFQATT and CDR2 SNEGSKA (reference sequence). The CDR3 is CSARGAVAGVLNEQFF. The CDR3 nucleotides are TGCAGTGCTAGAGGGGCCGTAGCGGGAGTCTTGAATGAGCAGTTCTTC.

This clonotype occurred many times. The CDR3 nucleotides read TGCAGTGCTAGCAACTCAGACTACAACGAGCAGTACTTC. Translating gives CSASNSDYNEQYF. The V call is TRBV20-1, the J call TRBJ2-7, with D perhaps TRBD2 (5 bases). V was clipped by 3 bases and J by 5 bases, with 14 bases between them. Germline loops: CDR1 DFQATT, CDR2 SNEGSKA (reference sequence). The CDR3 loop spans 13 amino acids.

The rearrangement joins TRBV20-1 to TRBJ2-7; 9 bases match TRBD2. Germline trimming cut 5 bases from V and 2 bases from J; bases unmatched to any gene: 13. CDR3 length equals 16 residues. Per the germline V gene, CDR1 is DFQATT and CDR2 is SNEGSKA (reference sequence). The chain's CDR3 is CSARLNIAGATYEQYF. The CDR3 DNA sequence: TGCAGTGCTCGCTTGAATATAGCGGGAGCGACCTACGAGCAGTACTTC.

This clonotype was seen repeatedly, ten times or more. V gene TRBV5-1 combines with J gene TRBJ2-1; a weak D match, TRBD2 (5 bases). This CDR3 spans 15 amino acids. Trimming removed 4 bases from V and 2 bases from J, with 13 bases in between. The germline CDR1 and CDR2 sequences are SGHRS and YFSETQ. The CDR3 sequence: CASSQERPTYNEQFF. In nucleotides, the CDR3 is TGCGCCAGCAGCCAAGAGCGGCCCACCTACAATGAGCAGTTCTTC.

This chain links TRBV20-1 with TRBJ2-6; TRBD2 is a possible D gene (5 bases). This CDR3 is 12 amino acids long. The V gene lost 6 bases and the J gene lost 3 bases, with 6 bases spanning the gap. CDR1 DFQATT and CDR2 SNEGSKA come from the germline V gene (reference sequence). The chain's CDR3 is CSAEVGANVLTF. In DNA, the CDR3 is TGCAGTGCGGAGGTTGGGGCCAACGTCCTGACTTTC.

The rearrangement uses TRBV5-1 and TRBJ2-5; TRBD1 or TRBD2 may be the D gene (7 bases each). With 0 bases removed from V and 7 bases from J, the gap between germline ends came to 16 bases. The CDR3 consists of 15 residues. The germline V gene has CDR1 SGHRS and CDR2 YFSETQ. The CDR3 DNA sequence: TGCGCCAGCAGCTTGGAAGGTTCAGGGGGGGTGACCCAGTACTTC. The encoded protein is CASSLEGSGGVTQYF.

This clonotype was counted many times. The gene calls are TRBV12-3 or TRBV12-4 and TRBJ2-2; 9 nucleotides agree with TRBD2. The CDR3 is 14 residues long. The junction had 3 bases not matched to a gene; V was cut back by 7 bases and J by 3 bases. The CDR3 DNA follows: TGTGCCAGCAAACTAGCGGGTGACACCGGGGAGCTGTTTTTT. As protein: CASKLAGDTGELFF.

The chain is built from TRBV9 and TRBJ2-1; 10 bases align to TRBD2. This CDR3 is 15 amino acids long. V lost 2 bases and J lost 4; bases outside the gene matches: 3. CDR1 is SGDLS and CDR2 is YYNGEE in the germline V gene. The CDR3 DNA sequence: TGTGCCAGCAGCGTTACTAGCGGGATTTACAATGAGCAGTTCTTC. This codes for CASSVTSGIYNEQFF. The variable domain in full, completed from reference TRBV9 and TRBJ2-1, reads DSGVTQTPKHLITATGQRVTLRCSPRSGDLSVYWYQQSLDQGLQFLIQYYNGEERAKGNILERFSAQQFPDLHSELNLSSLELGDSALYFCASSVTSGIYNEQFFGPGTRLTVL.

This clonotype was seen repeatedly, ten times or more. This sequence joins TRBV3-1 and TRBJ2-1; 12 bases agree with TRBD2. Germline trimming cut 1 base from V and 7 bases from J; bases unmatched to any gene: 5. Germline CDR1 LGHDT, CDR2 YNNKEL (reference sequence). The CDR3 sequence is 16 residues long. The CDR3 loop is CASSQVGLAGLNEQFF. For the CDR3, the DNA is TGTGCCAGCAGCCAAGTCGGACTAGCGGGATTGAATGAGCAGTTCTTC.